One T cell receptor (beta chain) is described in this entry. What it recognizes is unknown. This specimen belongs to a study of T cells in localized non-small cell lung cancer. The study's findings and limits: Clonality peaked in uninvolved adjacent lung rather than tumor. Greater blood T cell density accompanied longer overall survival.

Germline V gene lookup returns CDR1 LNHDA and CDR2 SQIVND (reference sequence). The CDR3 contains 14 residues. With V trimmed by 1 base and J by 6 bases, 3 bases remained unmatched. Sequenced by immunoSEQ multiplex PCR; TCRdb stores in-frame clones only, minus some. The sample carries 13,000 or so clones, about 30% recorded once. This TCR was sampled from a female donor older than 55 with stage I lung adenocarcinoma. The starting material was lung tumor tissue, obtained before any cancer treatment. V is TRBV19 and J is TRBJ2-1, with TRBD1 matching 7 bases. The CDR3 DNA sequence: TGTGCCAGTAGTATAGTAGCAGGGGGCAATGAGCAGTTCTTC. Protein sequence: CASSIVAGGNEQFF.